The clone carrying this T cell receptor beta chain was counted a single time. The CDR3 loop spans 15 amino acids. CDR1 and CDR2 (germline): LNHNV, YYDKDF (reference sequence). V lost 0 bases, J lost 8 bases, and 8 bases stayed unmatched. The entry originates in a study of T cell changes during pregnancy in multiple sclerosis. Sequencing was performed with immunoSEQ multiplex PCR; in TCRdb, only in-frame clones are kept and a portion is missing. The table records fewer than 80,000 clones, 94% of them present only once. The chain uses TRBV15 and TRBJ1-2; the match to TRBD1 covers 8 bases. This sequence was found in a female donor with multiple sclerosis, enrolled in a pregnancy study. Sequenced material: CD4+ T cells from peripheral blood mononuclear cells, taken after pregnancy. The CDR3 here is CATSRDHAGGAGYTF. The DNA of the CDR3 is TGTGCCACCAGCAGAGATCATGCAGGGGGCGCCGGCTACACCTTC.